The 18 T cell receptor beta chains listed next were all sequenced from one sample in a study of T cell repertoires in aging, cancer and after chemotherapy. A mixed TRB-A/B primer pool amplified rearranged TRB by multiplex touch-down PCR. One entry per CDR3 protein results from TCRdb running MiXCR on the multiplex PCR reads. The sample comprises roughly 3,000 distinct CDR3 sequences, 25% to 35% of which are singletons, and roughly 13% rests with the top ten. TCR beta rearrangements were amplified from peripheral blood genomic DNA. What was sequenced was blood. These receptors came from a human donor in good health.

This clonotype has more than one count but fewer than ten. The chain couples TRBV15 to TRBJ1-4; 7 bases agree with TRBD1. The germline CDR1 and CDR2 sequences are LNHNV and YYDKDF (reference sequence). The CDR3 runs to 15 residues. The junction had 11 bases not matched to a gene; V was cut back by 5 bases and J by 8 bases. This chain's CDR3 is CATSGLRGAGEKLFF. CDR3 in DNA: TGTGCCACCAGCGGCCTCAGGGGGGCAGGAGAAAAACTGTTTTTT.

The genes are TRBV27 and TRBJ2-1; the match to TRBD2 covers 7 bases. The V and J ends lost 8 bases and 7 bases, in that order; junction bases with no gene match: 11. CDR1 and CDR2 from the germline V gene are MNHEY and SMNVEV (reference sequence). The CDR3 extends over 14 amino acids. The CDR3 here is CASPTSTSENEQFF. The CDR3 DNA reads as TGTGCCAGCCCCACTTCAACTAGCGAAAATGAGCAGTTCTTC.

In this sample, this clonotype turned up a few times. One end of the junction does not line up with germline, which may come from a read error. The J gene is TRBJ2-7, the V gene TRBV4-3; 14 nucleotides match TRBD2. Germline V gene lookup returns CDR1 LGHNA and CDR2 YSLEER. The CDR3 covers 15 residues. The CDR3: CASSFRLAGGQEQYF. CDR3 bases: TGTGCCAGCAGCTTCCGACTAGCGGGAGGGCAGGAGCAGTACTTC.

Relative to its sample, this clonotype is medium-sized (0.01 to 0.1%). The chain joins TRBV7-9 to TRBJ2-1, with D unclear. The CDR3 totals 17 residues. The ends were cut back, 1 base at V and 2 bases at J, with 15 bases in the middle. Germline CDR1 reads SEHNR; CDR2 reads FQNEAQ (reference sequence). This chain's CDR3 is CASSLGSGTVAYNEQFF. CDR3 coding DNA: TGTGCCAGCAGCTTAGGATCTGGCACTGTAGCCTACAATGAGCAGTTCTTC.

This clonotype is large (0.1 to 1%). This chain connects TRBV6-4 to TRBJ2-1; TRBD2 aligns across 9 bases. V trimming: 3 bases; J trimming: 0 bases; junction bases outside the gene matches: 0. In germline, CDR1 is MRHNA, CDR2 SNTAGT. The CDR3 has 15 amino acids. CDR3 sequence (DNA): TGTGCCAGCAGTGAAGCGGGAGGCTCCTACAATGAGCAGTTCTTC. Amino acid sequence: CASSEAGGSYNEQFF.

This clonotype is medium-sized by share. The rearrangement links TRBV27 to TRBJ1-6; 7 bases are shared with TRBD1. CDR3 length equals 16 residues. The V gene end was trimmed by 0 bases and the J gene end by 7 bases; junction bases not matched to a gene: 6. Germline CDR1 and CDR2: MNHEY and SMNVEV (reference sequence). The CDR3 DNA reads TGTGCCAGCAGTTTATCGGAGGGGGCGCGGAATTCACCCCTCCACTTT. This gives the protein CASSLSEGARNSPLHF.

As for this clonotype: A single base separates this from a much larger clone, so it may be a read error. V gene TRBV14 combines with J gene TRBJ2-5, with 7 bases matching TRBD1. Germline V gene data show CDR1 as SGHDN and CDR2 as FVKESK. The trim removed 1 base at V and 5 bases at J, leaving 13 bases unmatched. This CDR3 is 17 amino acids long. The CDR3, as DNA: TGTGCCAGCAGCCAAGGGCTTGGGGGACAGCAACGCGAGACCCAGTACTTC. Its protein product is CASSQGLGGQQRETQYF. Full variable domain (rest looked up from reference TRBV14 and TRBJ2-5): EAGVTQFPSHSVIEKGQTVTLRCDPISGHDNLYWYRRVMGKEIKFLLHFVKESKQDESGMPNNRFLAERTGGTYSTLKVQPAELEDSGVYFCASSQGLGGQQRETQYFGPGTRLLVL.

In its sample, this clonotype ranks as medium-sized (0.01 to 0.1%). V gene TRBV6-4 combines with J gene TRBJ2-2, with D uncertain. The length of the CDR3 is 17 residues. CDR1 is MRHNA, CDR2 SNTAGT, per germline. V lost 0 bases and J lost 2, with 13 bases in between. The chain's CDR3 is CASSDSSGPFNTGELFF. The CDR3 DNA is TGTGCCAGCAGTGACTCTTCCGGGCCCTTTAACACCGGGGAGCTGTTTTTT.

The chain is built from TRBV20-1 and TRBJ2-1; 10 nucleotides match TRBD2. The CDR3 contains 13 residues. Trimming at V came to 6 bases and at J to 5 bases, leaving 4 bases not matched to a gene. Germline assignment: CDR1 DFQATT and CDR2 SNEGSKA (reference sequence). The CDR3 coding sequence is TGCAGTGCACCGGGACTAGCGAACAATGAGCAGTTCTTC. Translated: CSAPGLANNEQFF.

Of note for this clonotype: This clone may be a read error of a much larger clone one base away. J is TRBJ2-1 and V is TRBV20-1, with D hard to call. The J call is in doubt because the DNA end fits TRBJ2-7 better. The V gene's germline CDR1 is DFQATT and CDR2 SNEGSKA (reference sequence). The CDR3 is 12 residues long. The CDR3 coding sequence is TGCAGTGCTAGGCCCCCTATCGTTGAGCAGTACTTC. Protein: CSARPPIVEQYF.

The chain joins TRBV6-1 to TRBJ1-1; tentatively, D is TRBD1 (6 bases). This CDR3 contains 16 residues. The germline V gene has CDR1 MNHNS and CDR2 SASEGT. V lost 6 bases, J lost 2 bases, and 19 bases lay in between. The CDR3 DNA follows: TGTGCCAGCAGGGGCTTGGTGCGGGGGCCCAACACTGAAGCTTTCTTT. Protein sequence: CASRGLVRGPNTEAFF.

Relative to its sample, this clonotype is medium-sized (0.01 to 0.1%). J is TRBJ1-1 and V is TRBV5-1; no clear D gene. V gave up 0 bases and J gave up 6 bases, with 9 bases separating them. The germline CDR1 and CDR2 sequences are SGHRS and YFSETQ. CDR3 size: 13 residues. The CDR3 DNA reads as TGCGCCAGCAGCTTGGGCGGTTTGTCTGAAGCTTTCTTT. Its translation is CASSLGGLSEAFF.

By frequency in the sample, this clonotype is medium-sized. The chain joins TRBV6-4 to TRBJ2-1, with TRBD1 as a possible D gene (7 bases). The CDR3 totals 15 residues. Germline CDR1 and CDR2: MRHNA and SNTAGT. V was pared by 0 bases and J by 8 bases, with 14 bases between. The CDR3 is CASSDSTGRGDEQFF. In DNA form, the CDR3 reads TGTGCCAGCAGTGACTCGACTGGCAGGGGGGATGAGCAGTTCTTC.

This clonotype is termed large. The chain links TRBV29-1 to TRBJ2-2; D not certain. CDR1 is SQVTM, CDR2 ANQGSEA, per germline. Between the trimmed V and J ends, which lost 3 bases and 1 base, there was a span of 6 bases. The CDR3 is made up of 13 amino acids. The chain's CDR3 is CSVEGGNTGELFF. In DNA form, the CDR3 reads TGCAGCGTTGAGGGCGGGAACACCGGGGAGCTGTTTTTT.

This clonotype is deemed medium-sized. The rearrangement uses TRBV7-3 and TRBJ2-1, with D uncertain. The germline gives CDR1 SGHTA, CDR2 FQGTGA. The germline V and J ends were trimmed by 2 bases and 6 bases, with 8 bases remaining between them. The length of the CDR3 is 13 residues. The CDR3 DNA follows: TGTGCCAGCAGCTTAGGCAGCCTCAATGAGCAGTTCTTC. This translates into CASSLGSLNEQFF.

This clonotype rates as medium-sized. J is TRBJ2-1 and V is TRBV12-3 or TRBV12-4, with a tentative D call TRBD2 (5 bases). Trimming removed 3 bases from V and 6 bases from J, with 15 bases in between. This CDR3 has 15 amino acids. The CDR3 region is CASSFFGLGGNEQFF. CDR3 coding DNA: TGTGCCAGCAGTTTCTTTGGCCTAGGAGGCAATGAGCAGTTCTTC.

This clonotype qualifies as medium-sized. The chain has TRBV7-2 and TRBJ2-4; D perhaps matches TRBD1 (6 bases). Germline V gene sequence: CDR1 SGHTA, CDR2 FQGNSA. This CDR3 is built from 17 residues. V was clipped by 4 bases and J by 0 bases, with 16 bases between them. This CDR3 reads CASSSDPGARAKNIQYF. The CDR3 DNA reads TGTGCCAGCAGCTCCGACCCAGGGGCCCGAGCCAAAAACATTCAGTACTTC.

The table lists this clonotype with a few counts. The rearrangement links TRBV11-2 to TRBJ1-3; the D gene is possibly TRBD1 (5 bases). The germline gives CDR1 SGHAT, CDR2 FQNNGV. The CDR3 consists of 15 residues. Trimming shortened V by 5 bases and J by 0 bases, and 11 bases separated the two germline ends. CDR3 protein: CASSLGRSSGNTIYF. As DNA, the CDR3 is TGTGCCAGCAGCCTGGGACGGAGCTCTGGAAACACCATATATTTT.